These T cell receptor beta chains were read from a single sample in a study of blood T cells in healthy people across ages. One entry per CDR3 protein results from TCRdb running MiXCR on the 5' RACE reads. The sample yields 1 million to 1.2 million distinct CDR3 sequences, roughly two fifths seen once. Sequenced input: blood. The receptors were sampled from a man between 18 and 35 years old in good health. Each CDR3 is given with its conserved first and last residue. The order of the fields is V gene, D gene, clone size, J gene, CDR3 length, CDR3 DNA, CDR3 protein. A D gene is named only where the DNA matches it firmly. Some rows mark clone size as missing; the rest say once, few, many or name a class of expanded clone.

V: TRBV10-3
D: -
size: few
J: TRBJ2-7
length: 14
DNA: TGTGCCACCGCCGTAGGATTGAAGTCGTACGAGCAGTACTTC
CDR3: CATAVGLKSYEQYF

V: TRBV7-9
D: TRBD2
size: -
J: TRBJ2-1
length: 15
DNA: TGTGCCAGCAGCGATACTAGCGGGGGTCGCGATTGTCAGTTCTTC
CDR3: CASSDTSGGRDCQFF

V: TRBV12-3/TRBV12-4
D: -
size: -
J: TRBJ2-1
length: 11
DNA: TGTGCCAGCAGTTTTGGAATGTGGCAGTTCTTC
CDR3: CASSFGMWQFF

V: TRBV24-1
D: -
size: few
J: TRBJ2-1
length: 14
DNA: TGTGCCACCGGGGAGGCGGGAAGGGGTAATGAGCAGTTCTTC
CDR3: CATGEAGRGNEQFF

V: TRBV6-6
D: TRBD2
size: -
J: TRBJ2-1
length: 15
DNA: TGTGCCAGCAGTCCCCGAGCGGGGGACAAAGAGACCCAGTTCTTC
CDR3: CASSPRAGDKETQFF

V: TRBV10-3
D: -
size: few
J: TRBJ2-5
length: 16
DNA: TGTGCCATCAGTGAGTCATTTGGGCAGGGTCCACGGGAGCAGTACTTC
CDR3: CAISESFGQGPREQYF

V: TRBV27
D: -
size: -
J: TRBJ2-1
length: 14
DNA: TGTGCCAGCAGTTTAAGGGAACCACACAATGAGCAGTTCTTC
CDR3: CASSLREPHNEQFF

V: TRBV6-2/TRBV6-3
D: TRBD1
size: -
J: TRBJ1-1
length: 20
DNA: TGTGCCAGCAGTTACGCCCTAAACCGGGGTCCGACAGGGACCAACACTGAAGCTTTCTTT
CDR3: CASSYALNRGPTGTNTEAFF

V: TRBV4-2
D: TRBD2
size: -
J: TRBJ2-3
length: 15
DNA: TGTGCCACCCTTAGCGGGGGCTCGACGGCAGATACGCAGTATTTT
CDR3: CATLSGGSTADTQYF

V: TRBV25-1
D: TRBD1
size: -
J: TRBJ1-1
length: 13
DNA: TGTGCTAGCAGCCGGGACAGGGCGTCTGAAGCTTTCTTT
CDR3: CASSRDRASEAFF

V: TRBV7-2
D: -
size: many
J: TRBJ2-7
length: 14
DNA: TGTGCCAGCAGCTTGGTCCTGTCCTCCTACGAGCAGTACTTC
CDR3: CASSLVLSSYEQYF

V: TRBV4-3
D: -
size: -
J: TRBJ1-2
length: 16
DNA: TGCGCCAGCAGCCAAGACGGAGGGGGAACTGCCTATGGCTACACCTTC
CDR3: CASSQDGGGTAYGYTF

V: TRBV7-9
D: -
size: -
J: TRBJ1-1
length: 16
DNA: TGTGCCAGCAGCCCCCAGGCCAGGTCACTGAACACTGAAGCTTTCTTT
CDR3: CASSPQARSLNTEAFF

V: TRBV9
D: TRBD2
size: few
J: TRBJ2-3
length: 16
DNA: TGTGCCAGCAGCGTAGGAGCTAGCGGTTACACAGATACGCAGTATTTT
CDR3: CASSVGASGYTDTQYF

V: TRBV7-7
D: -
size: few
J: TRBJ2-3
length: 13
DNA: TGTGCTAGCAGCCCAGTGACCGGAGATACGCAGTATTTT
CDR3: CASSPVTGDTQYF

V: TRBV9
D: TRBD1
size: -
J: TRBJ1-5
length: 15
DNA: TGTGCCAGCAGCGTAGCAGGGACAGGGGAACAGCCCCAGCATTTT
CDR3: CASSVAGTGEQPQHF

V: TRBV6-6
D: TRBD1
size: -
J: TRBJ1-2
length: 14
DNA: TGTGCCACCAACTACGGGACAGTAAACTATGGCTACACCTTC
CDR3: CATNYGTVNYGYTF

V: TRBV5-4
D: -
size: -
J: TRBJ2-3
length: 13
DNA: TGTGCCAGCAGCTTGTGGCAAACAGATACGCAGTATTTT
CDR3: CASSLWQTDTQYF

V: TRBV5-1
D: -
size: -
J: TRBJ1-6
length: 13
DNA: TGCGCCAGCAGCTTGGATATGAATTCACCCCTCCACTTT
CDR3: CASSLDMNSPLHF

V: TRBV2
D: -
size: -
J: TRBJ1-5
length: 14
DNA: TGTGCCAGCAGTGAAAGTAGAGGGGATCAGCCCCAGCATTTT
CDR3: CASSESRGDQPQHF

V: TRBV5-4
D: -
size: -
J: TRBJ2-1
length: 12
DNA: TGTGCCGGCAGCATCCTGAACAATGAGCAGTTCTTC
CDR3: CAGSILNNEQFF

V: TRBV24-1
D: -
size: many
J: TRBJ2-2
length: 17
DNA: TGTGCCACCAGTGATGGATTCTACTCCGTAGACACCGGGGAGCTGTTTTTT
CDR3: CATSDGFYSVDTGELFF

V: TRBV20-1
D: -
size: -
J: TRBJ1-6
length: 14
DNA: TGCAGTGCTAGGGCCGGCAACGCGGCTTCACCCCTCCACTTT
CDR3: CSARAGNAASPLHF

V: TRBV7-6
D: -
size: -
J: TRBJ2-7
length: 14
DNA: TGTGCCAGCAGCTTAGCAGGGTTCGGCGACGAGCAGTACTTC
CDR3: CASSLAGFGDEQYF

V: TRBV4-1
D: -
size: few
J: TRBJ1-4
length: 15
DNA: TGCGCCAGCAGCCAACCCGACAGAAACGATGAAAAACTGTTTTTT
CDR3: CASSQPDRNDEKLFF

V: TRBV7-2
D: -
size: -
J: TRBJ1-2
length: 15
DNA: TGTGCCAGCAGCTTTGGACGGATAACTACCTATGGCTACACCTTC
CDR3: CASSFGRITTYGYTF

V: TRBV2
D: TRBD1
size: few
J: TRBJ2-7
length: 15
DNA: TGTGCCAGCAGTGAACGACAGGGGGGGTACAATGAGCAGTACTTC
CDR3: CASSERQGGYNEQYF

V: TRBV10-2
D: TRBD1
size: many
J: TRBJ2-5
length: 15
DNA: TGCGCCAGCGGATCCGGGACAGGCCCACAAGAGACCCAGTACTTC
CDR3: CASGSGTGPQETQYF

V: TRBV6-5
D: -
size: -
J: TRBJ2-3
length: 15
DNA: TGTGCCAGCAGTTCGGGGGAACCTAGCACAGATACGCAGTATTTT
CDR3: CASSSGEPSTDTQYF

V: TRBV4-2
D: TRBD2
size: few
J: TRBJ2-1
length: 19
DNA: TGTGCCAGCAGCCAAGATTATGGGGGACTAGCGCCCTCCTACAATGAGCAGTTCTTC
CDR3: CASSQDYGGLAPSYNEQFF

V: TRBV4-2
D: -
size: few
J: TRBJ1-4
length: 15
DNA: TGTGCCAGCAAGGTGACAGCAAGTTCTAATGAAAAACTGTTTTTT
CDR3: CASKVTASSNEKLFF

V: TRBV4-2
D: -
size: -
J: TRBJ2-1
length: 21
DNA: TGTGCCAGCAGCCCAGAGGGGACACAGACTTCCGCGAAGAGCTCCTACAATGAGCAGTTCTTC
CDR3: CASSPEGTQTSAKSSYNEQFF

V: TRBV5-1
D: TRBD2
size: -
J: TRBJ2-5
length: 15
DNA: TGCGCCAGCAGCCAAGATGGGGGGGTTTTGGAGACCCAGTACTTC
CDR3: CASSQDGGVLETQYF

V: TRBV9
D: -
size: few
J: TRBJ2-1
length: 15
DNA: TGTGCCAGCAGCGTAGATGGGGACTCCTACAATGAGCAGTTCTTC
CDR3: CASSVDGDSYNEQFF

V: TRBV20-1
D: TRBD1
size: few
J: TRBJ2-5
length: 13
DNA: TGCAGTGCCCCCATGGACAGGGTCGAGACCCAGTACTTC
CDR3: CSAPMDRVETQYF

V: TRBV4-3
D: -
size: -
J: TRBJ2-1
length: 14
DNA: TGCGCCAGCAGCCCCGGGGGTCCCTACAATGAGCAGTTCTTC
CDR3: CASSPGGPYNEQFF

V: TRBV28
D: -
size: many
J: TRBJ2-6
length: 15
DNA: TGTGCCAGCAGTTTAGGAAGCTCTGGGGCCAACGTCCTGACTTTC
CDR3: CASSLGSSGANVLTF

V: TRBV9
D: -
size: -
J: TRBJ2-3
length: 15
DNA: TGTGCCAGCAGCCCTCTAGTTGGGGCTACAGATACGCAGTATTTT
CDR3: CASSPLVGATDTQYF

V: TRBV6-5
D: -
size: -
J: TRBJ1-2
length: 17
DNA: TGTGCCAGCAGTTACCAAGGACCGCTACCAAGGGGTTGTGGCTACACCTTC
CDR3: CASSYQGPLPRGCGYTF

V: TRBV20-1
D: TRBD1
size: -
J: TRBJ2-7
length: 15
DNA: TGCAGTGCCCCCCCCAGTGACAGGGTCTACAATGAGCAGTACTTC
CDR3: CSAPPSDRVYNEQYF

V: TRBV20-1
D: TRBD1
size: -
J: TRBJ2-6
length: 18
DNA: TGCAGTGCTAGATCCCTTCAGCCGACAGGGTTTGGGGCCAACGTCCTGACTTTC
CDR3: CSARSLQPTGFGANVLTF

V: TRBV14
D: -
size: few
J: TRBJ2-2
length: 13
DNA: TGTGCCAGCAGCCAATGGCGGGCCGGGGAGCTGTTTTTT
CDR3: CASSQWRAGELFF

V: TRBV7-2
D: -
size: -
J: TRBJ1-2
length: 14
DNA: TGTGCCAGCAGCTTAAACGCCCCATTCTATGGCTACACCTTC
CDR3: CASSLNAPFYGYTF

V: TRBV9
D: -
size: -
J: TRBJ1-1
length: 13
DNA: TGTGCCAGCGGCAGCGCCCCGAACACTGGAGCTTTCTTT
CDR3: CASGSAPNTGAFF

V: TRBV25-1
D: -
size: -
J: TRBJ2-7
length: 12
DNA: TGTGCCAGCAGTGAGTCTAGACGCGAGCAGTACTTC
CDR3: CASSESRREQYF

V: TRBV4-2
D: TRBD2
size: few
J: TRBJ2-2
length: 17
DNA: TGTGCCAGTAGCCAAGATAGCGGGGCTGCTATCACCGGGGAGCTGTTTTTT
CDR3: CASSQDSGAAITGELFF